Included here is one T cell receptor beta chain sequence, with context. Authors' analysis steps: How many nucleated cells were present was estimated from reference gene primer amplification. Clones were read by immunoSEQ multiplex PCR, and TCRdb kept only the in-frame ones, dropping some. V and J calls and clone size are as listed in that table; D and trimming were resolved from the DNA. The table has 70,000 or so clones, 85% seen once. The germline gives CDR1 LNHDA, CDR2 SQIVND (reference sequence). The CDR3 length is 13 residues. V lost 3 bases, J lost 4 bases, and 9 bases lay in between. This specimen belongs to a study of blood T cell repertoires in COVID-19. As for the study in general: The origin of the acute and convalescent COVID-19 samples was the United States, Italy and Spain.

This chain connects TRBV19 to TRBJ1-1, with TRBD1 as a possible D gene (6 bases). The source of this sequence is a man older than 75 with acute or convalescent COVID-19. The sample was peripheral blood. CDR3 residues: CASSIRGFTEAFF. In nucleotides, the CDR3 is TGTGCCAGTAGTATCAGGGGATTCACTGAAGCTTTCTTT. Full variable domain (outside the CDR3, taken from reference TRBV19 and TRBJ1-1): DGGITQSPKYLFRKEGQNVTLSCEQNLNHDAMYWYRQDPGQGLRLIYYSQIVNDFQKGDIAEGYSVSREKKESFPLTVTSAQKNPTAFYLCASSIRGFTEAFFGQGTRLTVV.